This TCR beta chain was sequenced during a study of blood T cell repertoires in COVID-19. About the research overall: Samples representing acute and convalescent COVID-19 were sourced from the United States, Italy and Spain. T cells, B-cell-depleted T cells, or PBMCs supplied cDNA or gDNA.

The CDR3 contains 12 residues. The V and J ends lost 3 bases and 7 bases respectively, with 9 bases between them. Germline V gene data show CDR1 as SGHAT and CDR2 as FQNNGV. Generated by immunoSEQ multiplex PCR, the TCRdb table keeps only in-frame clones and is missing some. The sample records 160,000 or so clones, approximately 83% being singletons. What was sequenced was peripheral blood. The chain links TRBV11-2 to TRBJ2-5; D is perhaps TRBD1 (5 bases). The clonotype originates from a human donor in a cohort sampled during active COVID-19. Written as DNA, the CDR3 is TGTGCCAGCAGCTTGGAAACAGGGACCCAGTACTTC. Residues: CASSLETGTQYF.